These 12 T cell receptor beta chains came from one sample sequenced in a study of Graves' ophthalmopathy and Graves' hyperthyroidism. Investigators amplified TCR beta CDR3 regions from RNA transcripts. Second-round multiplex PCR came after first-round RT-PCR with HTBI primers. TCRdb redid the calling of the multiplex PCR reads with MiXCR, one entry per CDR3 protein. The profile shows 200,000 to 250,000 distinct CDR3 sequences, around 50% of them singletons. The sequenced sample was peripheral blood. Receptor source: an adult man with Graves' ophthalmopathy.

This sequence joins TRBV7-2 and TRBJ2-5, with 13 bases fitting TRBD2. CDR1 is SGHTA and CDR2 is FQGNSA in the germline V gene. V was clipped by 1 base and J by 5 bases; unmatched bases: 7. The CDR3 consists of 17 residues. The CDR3 reads CASSLETSGRAGETQYF. The DNA of the CDR3 is TGTGCCAGCAGCTTAGAAACTAGCGGGAGGGCTGGGGAGACCCAGTACTTC. The full variable domain, with the rest looked up from reference TRBV7-2 and TRBJ2-5, is GAGVSQSPSNKVTEKGKDVELRCDPISGHTALYWYRQSLGQGLEFLIYFQGNSAPDKSGLPSDRFSAERTGGSVSTLTIQRTQQEDSAVYLCASSLETSGRAGETQYFGPGTRLLVL.

V and J are TRBV16 and TRBJ2-7; TRBD1 agrees at 10 bases. The CDR3 totals 15 residues. The J segment lost 2 bases and the V segment lost 6 bases, leaving 7 bases of the junction unmatched. Germline V lookup: CDR1 KGHSY, CDR2 FQNENV. The CDR3 here is CASSYRDRGTYEQYF. The CDR3 DNA follows: TGTGCCAGCAGTTACCGGGACAGGGGTACCTACGAGCAGTACTTC.

This clonotype was seen a few times. The V and J genes are TRBV10-3 and TRBJ1-1; 7 positions agree with TRBD1. Germline V gene data show CDR1 as ENHRY and CDR2 as SYGVKD. V was pared by 10 bases and J by 4 bases, with 12 bases of the junction left unmatched. The CDR3 extends over 14 amino acids. DNA of the CDR3: TGTGCCAGCTCACCCGCCACAGGGGCCACTGAAGCTTTCTTT. Translating gives CASSPATGATEAFF.

The chain couples TRBV4-3 to TRBJ2-5; 8 bases agree with TRBD1. J was trimmed by 9 bases and V by 5 bases; bases with no gene match: 8. Germline CDR1 and CDR2: LGHNA and YSLEER. The CDR3 consists of 13 residues. This CDR3 reads CASSRQGREAQYF. In DNA form, the CDR3 reads TGCGCCAGCAGCAGACAGGGGCGCGAGGCCCAGTACTTC.

The CDR3 DNA reads TGTGCCAGCAGTGAATTTGTAGCTTTCTTT. Its translation: CASSEFVAFF. This sequence joins TRBV2 and TRBJ1-1; D is ambiguous. Trimming took 2 bases from V and 10 from J, leaving 5 bases between them. CDR1 SNHLY and CDR2 FYNNEI come from the germline V gene. This CDR3 is built from 10 residues.

Concerning this clonotype itself: Compared with germline, one end of the junction differs, possibly owing to a read error. CDR3 loop: CATSGDDRLSCEQYF. CDR3 sequence (DNA): TGTGCCACCAGCGGAGATGACAGGTTAAGCTGCGAGCAGTACTTC. The chain has TRBV15 and TRBJ2-7; D may be TRBD1 (6 bases). CDR1 is LNHNV and CDR2 is YYDKDF in the germline V gene (reference sequence). CDR3 length: 15 amino acids.

This clonotype has only a few counts. The chain is built from TRBV7-3 and TRBJ2-7, with 7 bases that match TRBD1. This CDR3 spans 14 amino acids. In germline, CDR1 is SGHTA, CDR2 FQGTGA. Trimming removed 5 bases from V and 0 bases from J; junction bases left unmatched: 4. The CDR3 is CASSPTGDSYEQYF. The DNA for the CDR3 is TGTGCCAGCAGCCCTACAGGGGACTCCTACGAGCAGTACTTC.

This clonotype was detected a few times. The chain has TRBV2 and TRBJ2-7, with 11 bases matching TRBD1. CDR3 length equals 13 residues. Germline loops: CDR1 SNHLY, CDR2 FYNNEI. V trimming: 8 bases; J trimming: 7 bases; junction bases outside the gene matches: 7. CDR3 amino acids: CASHGQGAQEQYF. The CDR3 coding sequence is TGTGCCAGCCATGGACAGGGGGCGCAAGAGCAGTACTTC.

The table lists this clonotype with a few counts. The gene calls are TRBV24-1 and TRBJ2-2; D ambiguous. Per germline, CDR1 KGHDR and CDR2 SFDVKD. CDR3 length: 14 amino acids. The V gene lost 1 base and the J gene lost 5 bases, with 7 bases spanning the gap. CDR3 sequence: CATSDLGRTGELFF. The CDR3, as DNA: TGTGCCACCAGTGATTTAGGACGAACCGGGGAGCTGTTTTTT.

This clonotype was seen more than once but under ten times. The chain has TRBV2 and TRBJ2-5; the D call may be TRBD1 or TRBD2 (5 bases each). V was pared by 7 bases and J by 2 bases, with 11 bases between. Germline V gene sequence: CDR1 SNHLY, CDR2 FYNNEI. The CDR3 spans 13 residues. The CDR3 sequence: CASKGTDQETQYF. The CDR3 DNA is TGTGCCAGCAAGGGGACGGATCAAGAGACCCAGTACTTC.

This chain links TRBV6-6 with TRBJ2-5; D might be TRBD2 (5 bases). Per germline, CDR1 MNHNY and CDR2 SVGAGI (reference sequence). The CDR3 is made up of 13 amino acids. The V gene lost 6 bases and the J gene lost 2 bases, with 10 bases spanning the gap. Here the CDR3 reads CASRAGEQETQYF. In nucleotides, the CDR3 is TGTGCCAGCAGAGCCGGGGAACAAGAGACCCAGTACTTC.

This clonotype was observed at least ten times. V usage is TRBV7-9 and J usage is TRBJ1-1; no clear D. This CDR3 has 10 amino acids. Germline V gene sequence: CDR1 SEHNR, CDR2 FQNEAQ (reference sequence). V gave up 9 bases and J gave up 4 bases, with 6 bases separating them. The CDR3 loop is CASGGTEAFF. For the CDR3, the DNA is TGTGCCAGTGGAGGCACTGAAGCTTTCTTT.